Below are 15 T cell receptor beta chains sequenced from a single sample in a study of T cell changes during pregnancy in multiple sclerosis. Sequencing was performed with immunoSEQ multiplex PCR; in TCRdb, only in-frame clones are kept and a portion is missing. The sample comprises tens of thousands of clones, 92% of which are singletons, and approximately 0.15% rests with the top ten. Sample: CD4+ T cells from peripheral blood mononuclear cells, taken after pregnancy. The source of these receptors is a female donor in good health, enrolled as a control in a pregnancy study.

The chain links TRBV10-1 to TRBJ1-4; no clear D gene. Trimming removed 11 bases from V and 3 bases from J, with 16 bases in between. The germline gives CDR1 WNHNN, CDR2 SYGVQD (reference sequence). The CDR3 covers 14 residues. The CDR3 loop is CAGGLPRANEKLFF. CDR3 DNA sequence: TGCGCCGGAGGGCTCCCGAGGGCTAATGAAAAACTGTTTTTT.

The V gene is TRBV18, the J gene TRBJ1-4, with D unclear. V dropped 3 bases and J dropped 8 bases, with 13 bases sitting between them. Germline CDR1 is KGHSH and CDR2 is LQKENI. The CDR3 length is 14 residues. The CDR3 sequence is CASSPSGEVEKLFF. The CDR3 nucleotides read TGTGCCAGCTCACCGAGTGGGGAGGTGGAAAAACTGTTTTTT.

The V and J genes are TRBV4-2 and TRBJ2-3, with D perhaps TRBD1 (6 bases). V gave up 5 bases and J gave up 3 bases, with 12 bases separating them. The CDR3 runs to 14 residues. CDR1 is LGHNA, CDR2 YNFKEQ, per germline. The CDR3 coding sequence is TGTGCCAGCAGCGGGGGCGCCGGGACAGATACGCAGTATTTT. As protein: CASSGGAGTDTQYF.

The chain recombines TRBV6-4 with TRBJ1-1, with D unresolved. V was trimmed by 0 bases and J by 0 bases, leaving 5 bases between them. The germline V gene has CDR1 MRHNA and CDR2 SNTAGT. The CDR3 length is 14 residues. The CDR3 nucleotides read TGTGCCAGCAGTGACTCTAGTCTGAACACTGAAGCTTTCTTT. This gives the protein CASSDSSLNTEAFF.

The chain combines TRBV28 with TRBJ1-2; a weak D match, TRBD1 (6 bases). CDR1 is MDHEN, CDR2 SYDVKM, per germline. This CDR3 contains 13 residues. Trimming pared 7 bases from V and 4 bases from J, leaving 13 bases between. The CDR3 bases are TGTGCCAGCAAGTTTGGACAGCGCTATGGCTACACCTTC. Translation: CASKFGQRYGYTF.

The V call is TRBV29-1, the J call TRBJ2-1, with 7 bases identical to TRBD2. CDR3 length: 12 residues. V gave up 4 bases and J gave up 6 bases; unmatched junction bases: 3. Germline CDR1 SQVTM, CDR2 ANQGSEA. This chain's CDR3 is CSVGGLFNEQFF. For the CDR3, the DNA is TGCAGCGTTGGGGGACTATTCAATGAGCAGTTCTTC.

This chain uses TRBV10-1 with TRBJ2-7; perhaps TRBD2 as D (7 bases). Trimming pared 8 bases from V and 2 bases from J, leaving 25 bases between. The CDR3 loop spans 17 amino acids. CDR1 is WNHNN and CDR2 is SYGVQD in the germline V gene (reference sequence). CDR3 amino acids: CASGQHLKAGLTYEQYF. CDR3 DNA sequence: TGCGCCAGCGGACAGCACTTGAAAGCGGGGCTTACCTACGAGCAGTACTTC.

The CDR3 loop reads CASSAQVYDGYTF. In DNA form, the CDR3 reads TGTGCCAGCAGTGCCCAGGTCTACGATGGCTACACCTTC. The chain links TRBV27 to TRBJ1-2, with no clear D. Germline V gives CDR1 MNHEY, CDR2 SMNVEV (reference sequence). This CDR3 spans 13 amino acids. The V end lost 5 bases, the J end lost 6 bases, and 13 bases lay between the germline ends.

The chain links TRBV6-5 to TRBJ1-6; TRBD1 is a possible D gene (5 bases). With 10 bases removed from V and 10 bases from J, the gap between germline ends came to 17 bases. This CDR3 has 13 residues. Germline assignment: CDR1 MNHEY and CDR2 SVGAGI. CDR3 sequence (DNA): TGTGCCACTAAGCCGGGACTGGGGTCACCCCTCCACTTT. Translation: CATKPGLGSPLHF.

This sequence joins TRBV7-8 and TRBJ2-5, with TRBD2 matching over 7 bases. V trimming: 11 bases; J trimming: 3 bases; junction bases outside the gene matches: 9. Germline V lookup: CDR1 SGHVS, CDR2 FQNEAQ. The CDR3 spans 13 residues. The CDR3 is CAGRGGSEETQYF. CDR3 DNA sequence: TGTGCCGGGAGGGGAGGGTCGGAAGAGACCCAGTACTTC.

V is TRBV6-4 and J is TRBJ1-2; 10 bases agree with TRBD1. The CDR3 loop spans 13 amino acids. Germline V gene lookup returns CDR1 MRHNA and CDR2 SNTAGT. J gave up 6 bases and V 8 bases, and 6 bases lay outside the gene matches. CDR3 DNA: TGTGCCAGCGCCCGGGACAGGGGCGATGGCTACACCTTC. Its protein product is CASARDRGDGYTF.

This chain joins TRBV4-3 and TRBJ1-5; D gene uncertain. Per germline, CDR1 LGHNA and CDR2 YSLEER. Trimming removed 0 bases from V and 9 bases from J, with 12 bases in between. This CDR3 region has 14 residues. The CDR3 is CASSQDFPRGPQHF. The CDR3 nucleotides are TGCGCCAGCAGCCAAGATTTTCCCCGGGGGCCCCAGCATTTT.

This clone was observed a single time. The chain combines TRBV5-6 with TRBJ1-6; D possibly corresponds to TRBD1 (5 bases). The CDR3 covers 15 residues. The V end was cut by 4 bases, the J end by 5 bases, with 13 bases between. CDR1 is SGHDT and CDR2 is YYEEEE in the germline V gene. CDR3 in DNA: TGTGCCAGCAGCCCGACAGACGGTAATAATTCACCCCTCCACTTT. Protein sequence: CASSPTDGNNSPLHF.

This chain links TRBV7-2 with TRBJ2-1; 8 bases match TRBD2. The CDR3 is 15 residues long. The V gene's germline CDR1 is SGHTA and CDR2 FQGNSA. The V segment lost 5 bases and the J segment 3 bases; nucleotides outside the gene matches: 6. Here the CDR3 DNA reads TGTGCCAGCAGCCCGGGGGGGATCGGCTACAATGAGCAGTTCTTC. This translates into CASSPGGIGYNEQFF.

CDR3 sequence reads: CASRRTGTLYEQYF. Here the CDR3 DNA reads TGTGCCAGCAGACGGACAGGGACCCTCTACGAGCAGTACTTC. The genes are TRBV25-1 and TRBJ2-5; 8 positions agree with TRBD1. The tail of the sequence fits TRBJ2-7 better, so the J call may be wrong. Per germline, CDR1 MGHDK and CDR2 SYGVNS. The CDR3 sequence is 14 residues long.